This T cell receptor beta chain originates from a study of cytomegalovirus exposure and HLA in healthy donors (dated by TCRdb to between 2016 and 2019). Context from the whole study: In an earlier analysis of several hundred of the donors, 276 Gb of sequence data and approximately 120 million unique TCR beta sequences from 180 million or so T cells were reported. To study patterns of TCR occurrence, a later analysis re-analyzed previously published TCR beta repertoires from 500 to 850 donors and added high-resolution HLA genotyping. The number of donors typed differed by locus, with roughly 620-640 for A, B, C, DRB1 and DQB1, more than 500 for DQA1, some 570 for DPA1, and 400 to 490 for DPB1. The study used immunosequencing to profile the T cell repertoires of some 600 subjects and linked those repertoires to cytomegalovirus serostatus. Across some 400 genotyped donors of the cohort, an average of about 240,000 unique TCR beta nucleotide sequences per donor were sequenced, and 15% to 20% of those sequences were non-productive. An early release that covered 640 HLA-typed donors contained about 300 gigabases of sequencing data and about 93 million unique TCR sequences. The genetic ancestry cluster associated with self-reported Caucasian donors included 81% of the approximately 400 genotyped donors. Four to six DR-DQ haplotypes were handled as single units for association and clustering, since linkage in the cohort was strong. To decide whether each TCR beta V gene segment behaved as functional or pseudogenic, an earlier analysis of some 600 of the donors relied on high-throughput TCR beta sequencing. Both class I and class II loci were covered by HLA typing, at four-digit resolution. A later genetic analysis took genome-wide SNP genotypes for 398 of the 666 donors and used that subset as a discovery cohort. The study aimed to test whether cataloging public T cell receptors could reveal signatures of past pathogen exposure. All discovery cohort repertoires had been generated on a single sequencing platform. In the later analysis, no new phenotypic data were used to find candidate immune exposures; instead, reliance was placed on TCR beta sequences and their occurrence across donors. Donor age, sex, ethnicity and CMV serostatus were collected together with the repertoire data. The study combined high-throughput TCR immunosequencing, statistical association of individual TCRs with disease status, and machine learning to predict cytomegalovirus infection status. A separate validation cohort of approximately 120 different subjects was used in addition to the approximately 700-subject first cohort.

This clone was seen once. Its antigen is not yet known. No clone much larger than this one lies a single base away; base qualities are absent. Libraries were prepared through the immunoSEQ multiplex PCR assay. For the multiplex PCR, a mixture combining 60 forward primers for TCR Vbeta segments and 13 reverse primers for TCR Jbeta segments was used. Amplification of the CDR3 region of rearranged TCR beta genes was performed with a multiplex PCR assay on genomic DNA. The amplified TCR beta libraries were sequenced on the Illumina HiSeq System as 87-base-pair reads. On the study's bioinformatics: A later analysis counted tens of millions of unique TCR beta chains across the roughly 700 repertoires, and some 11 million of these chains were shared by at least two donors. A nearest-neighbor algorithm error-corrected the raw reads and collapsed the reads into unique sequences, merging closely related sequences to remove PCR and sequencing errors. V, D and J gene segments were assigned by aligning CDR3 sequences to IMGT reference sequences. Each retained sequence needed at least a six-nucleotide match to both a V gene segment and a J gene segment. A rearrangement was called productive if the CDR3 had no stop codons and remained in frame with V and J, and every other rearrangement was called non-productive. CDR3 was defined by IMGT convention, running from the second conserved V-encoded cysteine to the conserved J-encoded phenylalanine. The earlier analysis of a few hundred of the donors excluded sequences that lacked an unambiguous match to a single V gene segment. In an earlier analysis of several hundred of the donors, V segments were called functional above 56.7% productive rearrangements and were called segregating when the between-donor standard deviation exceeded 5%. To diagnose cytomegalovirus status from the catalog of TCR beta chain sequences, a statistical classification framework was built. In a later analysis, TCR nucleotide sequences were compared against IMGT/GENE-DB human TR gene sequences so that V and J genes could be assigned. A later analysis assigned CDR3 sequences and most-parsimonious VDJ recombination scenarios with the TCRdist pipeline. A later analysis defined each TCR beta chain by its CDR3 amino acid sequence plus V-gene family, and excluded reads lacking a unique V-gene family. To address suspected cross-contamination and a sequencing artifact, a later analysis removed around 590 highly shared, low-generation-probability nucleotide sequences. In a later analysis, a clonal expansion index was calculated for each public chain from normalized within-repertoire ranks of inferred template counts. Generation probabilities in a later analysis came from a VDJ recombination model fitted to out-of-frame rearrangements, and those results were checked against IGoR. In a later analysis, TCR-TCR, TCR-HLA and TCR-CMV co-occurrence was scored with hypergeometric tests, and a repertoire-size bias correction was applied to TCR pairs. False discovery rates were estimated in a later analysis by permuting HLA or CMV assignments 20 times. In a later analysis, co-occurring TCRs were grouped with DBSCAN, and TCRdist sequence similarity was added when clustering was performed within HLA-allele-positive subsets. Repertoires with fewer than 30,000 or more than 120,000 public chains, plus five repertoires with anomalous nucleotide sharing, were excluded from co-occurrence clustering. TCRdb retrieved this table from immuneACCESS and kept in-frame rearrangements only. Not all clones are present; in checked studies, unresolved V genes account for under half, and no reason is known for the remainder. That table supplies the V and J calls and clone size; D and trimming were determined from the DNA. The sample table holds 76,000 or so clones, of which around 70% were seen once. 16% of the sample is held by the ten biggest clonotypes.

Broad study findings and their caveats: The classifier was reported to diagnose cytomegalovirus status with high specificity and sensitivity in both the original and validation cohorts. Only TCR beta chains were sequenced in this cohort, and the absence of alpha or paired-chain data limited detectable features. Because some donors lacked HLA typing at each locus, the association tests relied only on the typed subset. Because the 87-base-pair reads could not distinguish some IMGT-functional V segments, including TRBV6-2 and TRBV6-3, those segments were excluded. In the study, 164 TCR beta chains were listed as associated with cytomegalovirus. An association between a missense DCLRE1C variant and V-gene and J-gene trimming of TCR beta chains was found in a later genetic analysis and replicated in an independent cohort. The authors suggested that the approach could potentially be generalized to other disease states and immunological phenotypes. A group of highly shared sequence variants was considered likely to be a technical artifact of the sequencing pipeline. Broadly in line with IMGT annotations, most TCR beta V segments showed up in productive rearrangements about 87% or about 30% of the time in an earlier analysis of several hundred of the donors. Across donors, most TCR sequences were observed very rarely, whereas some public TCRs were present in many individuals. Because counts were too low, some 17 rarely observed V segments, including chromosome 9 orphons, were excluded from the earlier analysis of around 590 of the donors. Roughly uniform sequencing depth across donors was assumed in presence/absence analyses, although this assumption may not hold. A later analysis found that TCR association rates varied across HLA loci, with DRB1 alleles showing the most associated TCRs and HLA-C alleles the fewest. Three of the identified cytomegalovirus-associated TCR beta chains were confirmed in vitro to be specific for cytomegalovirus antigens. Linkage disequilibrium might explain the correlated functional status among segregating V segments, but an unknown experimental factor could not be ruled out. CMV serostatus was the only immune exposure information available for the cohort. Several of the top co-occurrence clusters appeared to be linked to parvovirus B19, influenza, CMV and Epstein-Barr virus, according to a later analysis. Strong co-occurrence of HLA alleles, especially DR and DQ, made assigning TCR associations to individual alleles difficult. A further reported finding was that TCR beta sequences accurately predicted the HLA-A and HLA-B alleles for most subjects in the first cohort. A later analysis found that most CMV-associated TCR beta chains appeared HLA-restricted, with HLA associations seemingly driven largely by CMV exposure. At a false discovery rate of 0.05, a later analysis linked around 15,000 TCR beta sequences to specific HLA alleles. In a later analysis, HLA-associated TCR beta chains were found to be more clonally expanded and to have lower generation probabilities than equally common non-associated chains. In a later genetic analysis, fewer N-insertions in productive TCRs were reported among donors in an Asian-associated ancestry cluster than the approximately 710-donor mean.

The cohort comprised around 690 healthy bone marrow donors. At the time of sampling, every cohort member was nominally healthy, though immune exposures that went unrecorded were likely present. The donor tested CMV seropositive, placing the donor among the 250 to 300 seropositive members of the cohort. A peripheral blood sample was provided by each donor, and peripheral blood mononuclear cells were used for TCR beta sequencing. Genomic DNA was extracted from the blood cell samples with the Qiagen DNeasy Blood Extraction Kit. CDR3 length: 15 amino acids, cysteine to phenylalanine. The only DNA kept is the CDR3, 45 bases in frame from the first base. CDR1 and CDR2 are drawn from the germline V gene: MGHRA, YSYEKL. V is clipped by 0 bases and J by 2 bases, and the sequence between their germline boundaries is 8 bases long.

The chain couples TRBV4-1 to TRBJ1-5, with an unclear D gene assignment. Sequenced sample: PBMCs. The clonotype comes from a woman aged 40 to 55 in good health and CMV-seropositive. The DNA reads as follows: TGCGCCAGCAGCCAAGAGGAGTTGGGCAATCAGCCCCAGCATTTT. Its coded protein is CASSQEELGNQPQHF.